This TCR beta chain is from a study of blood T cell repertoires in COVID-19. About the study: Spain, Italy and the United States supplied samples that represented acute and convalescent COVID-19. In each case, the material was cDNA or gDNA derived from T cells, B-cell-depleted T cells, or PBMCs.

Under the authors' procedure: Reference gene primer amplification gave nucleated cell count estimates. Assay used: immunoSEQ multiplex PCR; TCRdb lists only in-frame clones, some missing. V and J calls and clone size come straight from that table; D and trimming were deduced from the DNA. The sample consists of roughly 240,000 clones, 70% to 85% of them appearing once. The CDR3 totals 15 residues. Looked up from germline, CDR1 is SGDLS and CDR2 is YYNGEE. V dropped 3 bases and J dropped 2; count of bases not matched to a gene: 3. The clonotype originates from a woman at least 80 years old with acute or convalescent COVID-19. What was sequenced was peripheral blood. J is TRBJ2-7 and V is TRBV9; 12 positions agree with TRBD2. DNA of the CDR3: TGTGCCAGCAGCGGTGGACTAGCGGGAACCTACGAGCAGTACTTC. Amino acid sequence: CASSGGLAGTYEQYF. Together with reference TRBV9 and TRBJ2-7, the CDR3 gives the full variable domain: DSGVTQTPKHLITATGQRVTLRCSPRSGDLSVYWYQQSLDQGLQFLIQYYNGEERAKGNILERFSAQQFPDLHSELNLSSLELGDSALYFCASSGGLAGTYEQYFGPGTRLTVT.